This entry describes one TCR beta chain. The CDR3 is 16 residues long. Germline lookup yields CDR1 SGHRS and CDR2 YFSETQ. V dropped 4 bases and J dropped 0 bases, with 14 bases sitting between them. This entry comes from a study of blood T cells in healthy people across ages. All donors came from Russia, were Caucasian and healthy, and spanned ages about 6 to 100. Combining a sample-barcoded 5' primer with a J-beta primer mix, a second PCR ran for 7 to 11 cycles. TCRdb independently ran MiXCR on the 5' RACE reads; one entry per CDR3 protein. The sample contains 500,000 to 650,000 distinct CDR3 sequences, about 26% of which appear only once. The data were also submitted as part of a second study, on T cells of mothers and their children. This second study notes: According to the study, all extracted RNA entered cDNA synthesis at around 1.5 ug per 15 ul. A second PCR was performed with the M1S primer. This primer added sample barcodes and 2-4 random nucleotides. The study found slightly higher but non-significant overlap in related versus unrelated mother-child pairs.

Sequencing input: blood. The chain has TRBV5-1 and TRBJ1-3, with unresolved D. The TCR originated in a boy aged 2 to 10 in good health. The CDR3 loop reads CASSREGASSGNTIYF. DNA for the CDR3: TGCGCCAGCAGCAGAGAAGGAGCGAGCTCTGGAAACACCATATATTTT.